This T cell receptor (beta chain) was identified in a study of T cell changes during pregnancy in multiple sclerosis. The V gene's germline CDR1 is MNHEY and CDR2 SVGAGI. The CDR3 is 12 amino acids. V was pared by 4 bases and J by 6 bases, with 1 base of the junction left unmatched. Using immunoSEQ multiplex PCR, the repertoire was profiled, and TCRdb retains in-frame clones only, with some absent. This sample has about 45,000 clones; under 95% occur once, and the top ten carry roughly 1.4%. This chain connects TRBV6-5 to TRBJ2-7, with 9 bases lining up with TRBD2. The specimen sequenced was PBMCs (not recorded whether the cells were cultured). The receptor was derived from a female donor with multiple sclerosis, enrolled in a pregnancy study. CDR3 nucleotide sequence: TGTGCCAGCAGTTTACTAGCGGGCGAGCAGTACTTC. It encodes CASSLLAGEQYF.